This T cell receptor beta chain was recorded in a study of human T cells and chemical hapten exposure (dated by TCRdb to the early 2020s). Looking at the study overall: For sensitization, 2% DPC in acetone was applied to a 2 cm by 2 cm area of upper inner arm skin. Blood samples were taken from patients before sensitization (week 0) and then at 2, 6 and about 24 weeks after DPC sensitization. For TCR sequencing, blood came from about 28 alopecia patients at anywhere from one to four time points (pre-sensitization, 2, 6 and 24 weeks). Libraries were pooled for sequencing, and per-sample TCR yields varied mainly because of small differences in library volumes within the pool. In alopecia patients, the study followed how the peripheral blood TCR repertoire changed in vivo over primary and secondary sensitization to diphenylcyclopropenone (DPC), a hapten. Patch tests used Finn chambers with 0.01% DPC on the upper back, scored after 6 days by International Contact Dermatitis Research Group standards. Weekly therapeutic DPC doses were additionally applied to the scalp of patients throughout the roughly 23-week study period. Most of the patients in the cohort were female, and the cohort covered alopecia areata with under or over 50% scalp involvement, alopecia totalis and alopecia universalis. General study outcomes and caveats: Patch test score correlated positively with the number of PT1 expanded TCRs, reaching significance at thresholds 8, 16 and 32 but not at 4. Significantly more large CDR3 similarity clusters were formed by expanded TCRs than by pre-sensitization or healthy control sets, consistent with antigen-driven responses. Repeated subsampling changed both the strength of the expansion versus patch-test correlation and the threshold at which the correlation became significant. Because all patients had alopecia, a presumed autoimmune disease, the immune response of the patients might differ from that of healthy individuals. The number of TCRs above 1 in 1000 frequency did not change with DPC sensitization; there was no evidence of global repertoire structure alterations.

Read against the paper, the sample's time point label means: patch test 1, 2 weeks after DPC sensitization. Interpreted using the paper, the treatment or condition label stands for: therapeutic diphenylcyclopropenone sensitization with weekly scalp DPC. At each patch-test visit, blood was drawn before the patch test was applied. To be eligible, patients had to be aged 18 to 70, diagnosed with alopecia and judged suitable for DPC therapy, while pregnant patients were excluded. Unfractionated whole blood was collected in Tempus Blood RNA tubes, and total RNA was extracted from that blood. Per the germline V gene, MNHNS is the CDR1 and SASEGT is the CDR2. Reading from cysteine to phenylalanine, the CDR3 counts 11 amino acids. The only DNA kept is the CDR3, 33 bases in frame from the first base. V gives up 5 bases and J gives up 7 bases, and the segment between their germline ends measures 5 bases. Library preparation was by RACE. These reads were obtained on a NextSeq 500. During library preparation, unique molecular identifiers were attached to individual cDNA molecules so that TCRs could be counted in a quantitative, reproducible way. Each blood RNA sample was used to sequence both TCR alpha and TCR beta chains. As for how the authors treated the data: The median number of TCRs per sample was approximately 98,000, ranging from about 20,000 to 750,000. V, J and CDR3 annotation of the TCR reads was carried out using the Decombinator software suite. For PS versus PT1 abundance plots, all samples were subsampled to the same number of TCRs (28,000). Expanded TCRs were defined as absent before sensitization and observed at least eight times at the 2-week time point. TCRdb handled the public reads itself, with Q25 trimming in fastp and clone calling in MiXCR, and kept productive beta chains. Each entry merges the rows of one CDR3 protein and shows their most common DNA and genes. These V and J calls rely on TCRdb rather than the paper's analysis. The sample table lists 340,000 or so distinct CDR3 sequences, approximately 6.3% of them with a count of one. The ten largest clones take up less than 10% of the sample.

This clonotype was seen a handful of times. There is no known antigen for this receptor. No much larger clonotype is one base removed from it; base qualities were not supplied. Source: whole blood, taken in connection with sensitization to the hapten diphenylcyclopropenone (DPC). This chain is built from TRBV6-1 and TRBJ1-4; no D segment can be confidently identified. This TCR came from a woman between 18 and 29 years old with alopecia areata. Some clones in this sample may be carry-over from other donors' samples. The CDR3 sequence is CASSSIEKLFF. In nucleotides, the sequence is TGTGCCAGCAGTTCGATTGAAAAACTGTTTTTT.